At least ten counts were recorded for the clone carrying this TCR beta chain. The ends lost 6 bases at V and 4 bases at J; junction bases unmatched: 3. The germline V gene encodes CDR1 DFQATT and CDR2 SNEGSKA (reference sequence). This CDR3 spans 14 amino acids. The data derive from a study of blood T cells in healthy people across ages. For the second PCR, which ran for about 6 to 11 cycles, a sample-barcoded 5' primer and a J-beta primer mix were used. TCRdb recomputed calls from the 5' RACE reads with MiXCR, one row per CDR3 protein. The top ten hold 7.7% of the sample, which has around 1,500,000 distinct CDR3 sequences, roughly 28% seen once.

The chain couples TRBV20-1 to TRBJ2-1; 13 nucleotides agree with TRBD2. Sequencing was done on a sample of blood. This receptor was obtained from a woman aged 25 to 39 in good health. The DNA for the CDR3 is TGCAGTGCCCGGACTAGCGGGGGATACAATGAGCAGTTCTTC. It is translated as CSARTSGGYNEQFF.